Listed here is a single T cell receptor beta chain. Original analysis: Amplification with reference gene primers provided the estimates of nucleated cell counts. Data came from immunoSEQ multiplex PCR; TCRdb stores just in-frame clones and leaves some out. V, J and clone size reflect that table, while D and trimming were determined from the DNA. Among some 120,000 clones listed, 86% were seen once. These data originate in a study of blood T cell repertoires in COVID-19. Looking at the study overall: The United States, Italy and Spain supplied acute and convalescent COVID-19 samples. PBMCs, B-cell-depleted T cells, or T cells were the source of the cDNA or gDNA that made up the material.

Germline CDR1 and CDR2: SGHNT and YYREEE (reference sequence). V shed 0 bases and J 7 bases; nucleotides not matched to a gene: 6. The CDR3 consists of 15 residues. The chain uses TRBV5-4 and TRBJ2-5, with 10 nucleotides matching TRBD2. The clonotype was recovered from a woman between 45 and 60 years old who had recovered from COVID-19. The sample taken for sequencing was peripheral blood. CDR3 protein: CASSLELAGSGTQYF. CDR3 in DNA: TGTGCCAGCAGCTTGGAACTAGCGGGGTCTGGGACCCAGTACTTC.